Sequencing of this T cell receptor beta chain was carried out in a study of cytomegalovirus exposure and HLA in healthy donors. Across the whole study: Findings of an earlier analysis included around 100 million unique TCR beta sequences from 190 million or so T cells. Study-level results: Association of a missense DCLRE1C variant with TCR beta V- and J-gene trimming was reported in a later analysis.

Details on this clone: Its antigen remains unknown.

CDR1 is SGHDT, CDR2 YYEEEE, per germline. This CDR3 region has 15 residues. 60 Vbeta and 13 Jbeta primers were used in PCR. The data were produced by immunoSEQ multiplex PCR, yet TCRdb's version contains in-frame clones alone and is incomplete. Among around 110,000 clones listed, around 73% were seen once. The J gene is TRBJ2-5, the V gene TRBV5-6, with TRBD2 as a possible D gene (6 bases). The DNA end favors TRBJ2-7, so the J call may be wrong. The sequence was obtained from a man aged 25 to 40 in good health and CMV-seronegative. Sequenced sample: PBMCs. Here the CDR3 reads CASSFGGTGVYEQYF. In nucleotides, the CDR3 is TGTGCCAGCAGCTTTGGAGGAACGGGAGTCTACGAGCAGTACTTC.